The rows below give T cell receptor beta chains drawn from one sample of a study of radiotherapy plus CTLA-4 blockade in lung cancer. Profiling relied on immunoSEQ multiplex PCR, and the TCRdb table lists in-frame clones only, not all of them. In the table there are 50,000 to 70,000 clones, 77% of which are singletons. The sample in question was peripheral blood, obtained from a patient treated with radiotherapy plus ipilimumab. These receptors originate from a human donor with non-small cell lung cancer who had a partial response to radiotherapy plus ipilimumab. Both conserved end residues are part of each CDR3. D genes are given only for firm matches.

TRBJ1-2	TRBV4-1	.	CASSQVGGGGYGYTF
TRBJ1-1	TRBV7-9	.	CASSLDFQGNTEAFF
TRBJ1-4	TRBV4-1	TRBD1	CASSLGDSLNEKLFF
TRBJ2-7	TRBV2	TRBD2	CASGPGGRGGEQYF
TRBJ2-7	TRBV6-5	.	CASSLASHTYEQYF
TRBJ1-2	TRBV6-5	TRBD1	CASTLGQGDSGYTF
TRBJ2-3	TRBV6-1	.	CASSGWGGTDTQYF
TRBJ2-7	TRBV5-4	TRBD2	CASSPGGGYEQYF
TRBJ1-2	TRBV28	.	CASSLLGGSNYGYTF
TRBJ1-5	TRBV15	TRBD1	CATSRPGPGGQPQHF
.	TRBV2	TRBD1	CASLGDSRDEQYF
TRBJ1-1	TRBV5-1	.	CASSLVGSTEAFF
TRBJ2-6	TRBV29-1	TRBD1	CSAVQGAPGANVLTF
TRBJ1-3	TRBV29-1	TRBD1	CSVAGQGGGTIYF
TRBJ1-2	TRBV13	.	CASSRAGGAPNYGYTF
TRBJ1-1	TRBV6-5	TRBD1	CASSEGRGQKAFF
TRBJ2-3	TRBV27	TRBD2	CASIRSASGALLRTDTQYF
TRBJ2-5	TRBV30	TRBD1	CAWDRGYQETQYF
TRBJ2-7	TRBV5-6	.	CASSLATGDEQYF
TRBJ1-1	TRBV27	.	CASSSTGTEAFF
TRBJ1-1	TRBV27	.	CASSLSGNLRTEAFF
TRBJ1-1	TRBV27	TRBD1	CASNGGQGPMNTEAFF
TRBJ1-5	TRBV7-9	TRBD1	CASSSQGARANQPQHF
TRBJ2-5	TRBV5-1	.	CASSPGYVETQYF
TRBJ2-3	TRBV7-3	TRBD2	CASSARAGALDTQYF
TRBJ1-5	TRBV9	.	CASSVAGDSNQPQHF
TRBJ2-3	TRBV9	.	CASSVATDTQYF
TRBJ1-3	TRBV18	TRBD1	CASSPGQVTGNTIYF
TRBJ1-3	TRBV5-1	.	CASSGGGGNTIYF
TRBJ2-6	TRBV6-7	.	CASSASERYLQSRANVLTF
TRBJ1-5	TRBV2	TRBD1	CASGAGGYQPQHF
TRBJ1-2	TRBV2	TRBD1	CASSEAGAAQGADGYTF
TRBJ2-3	TRBV11-3	TRBD2	CASSKGTSGTDTQYF
TRBJ2-5	TRBV4-2	TRBD2	CASSQDLAGGLREQYF
TRBJ1-2	TRBV5-1	TRBD1	CASSLAGTAGGYTF
TRBJ2-7	TRBV4-3	.	CASSQAADSYEQYF
TRBJ2-7	TRBV6-6	.	CASSYDSRYEQYF
TRBJ1-1	TRBV6-1	TRBD1	CASSPIDRGRTEAFF
TRBJ2-6	TRBV7-3	.	CASSSGSGANVLTF
TRBJ1-5	TRBV19	.	CASRSTENQPQHF
TRBJ1-1	TRBV6-5	TRBD1	CASSFGQGVTIF
TRBJ1-1	TRBV28	.	CASSRQGQRLNTEAFF
TRBJ1-4	TRBV7-9	.	CASSPWADEKLFF
TRBJ2-2	TRBV7-3	TRBD2	CASSLTGGGRVGGELFF
TRBJ1-4	TRBV5-4	TRBD1	CASSVGQRNEKLFF
TRBJ1-2	TRBV6-5	.	CASSSSNRANNYGYTF
TRBJ2-2	TRBV19	.	CASSVGGTATGELFF